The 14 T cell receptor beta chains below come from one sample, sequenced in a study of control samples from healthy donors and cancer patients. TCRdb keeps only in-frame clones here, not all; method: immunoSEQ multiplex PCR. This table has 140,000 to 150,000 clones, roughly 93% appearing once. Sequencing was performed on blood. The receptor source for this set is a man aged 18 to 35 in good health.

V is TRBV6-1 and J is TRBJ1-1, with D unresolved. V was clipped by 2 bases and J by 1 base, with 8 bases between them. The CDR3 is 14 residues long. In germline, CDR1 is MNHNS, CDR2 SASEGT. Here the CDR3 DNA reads TGTGCCAGCAGTGAACGGCTACCGAACACTGAAGCTTTCTTT. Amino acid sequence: CASSERLPNTEAFF.

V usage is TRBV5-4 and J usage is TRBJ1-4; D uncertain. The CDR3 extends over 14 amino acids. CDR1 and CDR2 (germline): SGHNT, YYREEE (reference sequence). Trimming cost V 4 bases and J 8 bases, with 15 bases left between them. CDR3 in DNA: TGTGCCAGCAGCGAGACCTTTTGGGGAGAAAAACTGTTTTTT. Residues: CASSETFWGEKLFF.

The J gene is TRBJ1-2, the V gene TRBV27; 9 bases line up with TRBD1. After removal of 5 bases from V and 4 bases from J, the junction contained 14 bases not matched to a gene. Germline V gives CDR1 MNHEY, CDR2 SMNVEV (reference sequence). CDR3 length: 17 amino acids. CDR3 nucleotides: TGTGCCAGCAGTCCTCGTTTCGCGAGACAGGGGGGCTATGGCTACACCTTC. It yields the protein CASSPRFARQGGYGYTF.

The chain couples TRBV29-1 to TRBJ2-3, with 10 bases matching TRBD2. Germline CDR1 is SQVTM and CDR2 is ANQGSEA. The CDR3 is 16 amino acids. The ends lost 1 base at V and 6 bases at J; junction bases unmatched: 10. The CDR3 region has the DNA TGCAGCGTTGAAGGAGCTGGGACTAGCGTCTTGGATACGCAGTATTTT. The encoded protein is CSVEGAGTSVLDTQYF.

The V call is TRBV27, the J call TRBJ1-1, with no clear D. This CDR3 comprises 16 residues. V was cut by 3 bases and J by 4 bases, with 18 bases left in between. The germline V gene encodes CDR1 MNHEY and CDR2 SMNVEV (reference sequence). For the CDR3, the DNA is TGTGCCAGCAGTTTGGACGGCTTGACGTCTAGCACTGAAGCTTTCTTT. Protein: CASSLDGLTSSTEAFF.

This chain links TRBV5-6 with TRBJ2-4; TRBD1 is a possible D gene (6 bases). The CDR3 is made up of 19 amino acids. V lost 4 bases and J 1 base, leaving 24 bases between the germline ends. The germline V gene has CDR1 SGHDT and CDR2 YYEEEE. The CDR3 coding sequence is TGTGCCAGCAGCCAATTATTGAATACAGGGAACGCGGCCAAAAACATTCAGTACTTC. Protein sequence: CASSQLLNTGNAAKNIQYF.

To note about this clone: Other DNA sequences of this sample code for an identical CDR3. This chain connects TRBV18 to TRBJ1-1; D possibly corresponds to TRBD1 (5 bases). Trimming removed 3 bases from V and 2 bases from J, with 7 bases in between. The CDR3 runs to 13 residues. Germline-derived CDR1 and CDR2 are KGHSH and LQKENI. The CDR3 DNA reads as TGTGCCAGCTCACCCCAGGGAAACACTGAAGCTTTCTTT. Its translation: CASSPQGNTEAFF.

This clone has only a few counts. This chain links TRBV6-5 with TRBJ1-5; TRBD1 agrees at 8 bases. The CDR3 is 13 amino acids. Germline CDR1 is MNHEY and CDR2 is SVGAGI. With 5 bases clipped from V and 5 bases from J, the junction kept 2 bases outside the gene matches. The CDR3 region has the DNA TGTGCCAGCAGTCTGACAGGGGATCAGCCCCAGCATTTT. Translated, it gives CASSLTGDQPQHF.

CDR3 residues: CASSLGQNQPQHF. The DNA for the CDR3 is TGTGCCAGCAGTTTAGGACAAAATCAGCCCCAGCATTTT. The chain employs TRBV6-6 and TRBJ1-5; D might be TRBD1 (5 bases). The germline V gene has CDR1 MNHNY and CDR2 SVGAGI (reference sequence). Trimming stripped 4 bases from V and 4 bases from J, with 8 bases between. This CDR3 spans 13 amino acids.

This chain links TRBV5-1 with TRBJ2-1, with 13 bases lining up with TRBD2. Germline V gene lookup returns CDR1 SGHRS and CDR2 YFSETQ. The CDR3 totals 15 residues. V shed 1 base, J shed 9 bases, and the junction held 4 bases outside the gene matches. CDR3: CASSLTSGRVGEQFF. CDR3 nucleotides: TGCGCCAGCAGCTTGACTAGCGGGAGGGTAGGTGAGCAGTTCTTC.

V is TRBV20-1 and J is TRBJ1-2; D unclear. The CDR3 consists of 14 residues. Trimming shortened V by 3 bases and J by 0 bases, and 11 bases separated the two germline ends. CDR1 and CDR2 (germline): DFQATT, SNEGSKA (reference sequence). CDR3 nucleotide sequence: TGCAGTGCTAGTTATTTTCCAGCTAACTATGGCTACACCTTC. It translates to CSASYFPANYGYTF.

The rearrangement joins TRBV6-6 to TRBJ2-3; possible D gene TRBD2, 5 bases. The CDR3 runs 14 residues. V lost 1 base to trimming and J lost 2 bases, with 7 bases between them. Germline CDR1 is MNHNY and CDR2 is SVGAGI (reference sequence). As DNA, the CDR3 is TGTGCCAGCAGTTACTACGGGGACACAGATACGCAGTATTTT. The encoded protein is CASSYYGDTDTQYF.

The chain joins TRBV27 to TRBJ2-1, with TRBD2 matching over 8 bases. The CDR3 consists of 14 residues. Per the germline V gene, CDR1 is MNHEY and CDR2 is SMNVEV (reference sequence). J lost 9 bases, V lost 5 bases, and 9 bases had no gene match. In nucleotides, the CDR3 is TGTGCCAGCAGTCCCCGGGGTAGCGGGACTGAGCAGTTCTTC. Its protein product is CASSPRGSGTEQFF.

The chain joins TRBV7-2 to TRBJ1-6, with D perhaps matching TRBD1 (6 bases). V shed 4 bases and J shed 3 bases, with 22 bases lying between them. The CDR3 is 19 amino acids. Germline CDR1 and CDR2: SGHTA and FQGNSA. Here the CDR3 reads CASSSQRPGGPNYNSPLHF. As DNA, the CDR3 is TGTGCCAGCAGCTCCCAAAGACCCGGGGGGCCTAACTATAATTCACCCCTCCACTTT.